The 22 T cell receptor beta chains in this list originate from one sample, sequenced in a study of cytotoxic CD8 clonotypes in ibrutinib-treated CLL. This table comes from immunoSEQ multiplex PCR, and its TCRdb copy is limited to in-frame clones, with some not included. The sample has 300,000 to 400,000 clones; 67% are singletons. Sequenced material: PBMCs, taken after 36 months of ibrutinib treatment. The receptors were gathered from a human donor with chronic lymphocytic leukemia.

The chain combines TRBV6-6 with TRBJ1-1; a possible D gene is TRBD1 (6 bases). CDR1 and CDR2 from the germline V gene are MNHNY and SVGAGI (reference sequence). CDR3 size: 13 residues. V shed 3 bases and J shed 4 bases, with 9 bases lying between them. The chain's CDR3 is CASSYQGPTEAFF. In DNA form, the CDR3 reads TGTGCCAGCAGTTATCAGGGGCCCACTGAAGCTTTCTTT.

The CDR3 spells CASSKTGTNGEQYF. Here the CDR3 DNA reads TGTGCCAGCAGCAAAACCGGGACCAACGGCGAGCAGTACTTC. This chain links TRBV11-3 with TRBJ2-7; D possibly matches TRBD1 or TRBD2 (5 bases each). This CDR3 region has 14 residues. Per germline, CDR1 SGHNT and CDR2 YENEEA. V lost 5 bases and J lost 6, with 17 bases in between.

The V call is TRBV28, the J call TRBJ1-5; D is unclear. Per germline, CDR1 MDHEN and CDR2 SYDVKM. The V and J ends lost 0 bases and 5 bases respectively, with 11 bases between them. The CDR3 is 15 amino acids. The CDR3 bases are TGTGCCAGCAGTTTATGGGATAAAACTGATCAGCCCCAGCATTTT. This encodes CASSLWDKTDQPQHF. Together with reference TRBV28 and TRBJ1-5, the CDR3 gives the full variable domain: DVKVTQSSRYLVKRTGEKVFLECVQDMDHENMFWYRQDPGLGLRLIYFSYDVKMKEKGDIPEGYSVSREKKERFSLILESASTNQTSMYLCASSLWDKTDQPQHFGDGTRLSIL.

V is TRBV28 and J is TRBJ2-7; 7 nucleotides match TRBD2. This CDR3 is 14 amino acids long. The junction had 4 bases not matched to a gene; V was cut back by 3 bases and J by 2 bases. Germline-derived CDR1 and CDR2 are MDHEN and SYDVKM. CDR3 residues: CASSFGGLPYEQYF. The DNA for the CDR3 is TGTGCCAGCAGTTTCGGGGGGTTGCCCTACGAGCAGTACTTC.

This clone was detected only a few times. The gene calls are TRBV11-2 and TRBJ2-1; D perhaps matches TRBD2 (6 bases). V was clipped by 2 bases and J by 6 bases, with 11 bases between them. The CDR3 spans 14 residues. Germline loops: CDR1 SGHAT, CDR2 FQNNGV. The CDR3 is CASSLRGSGNEQFF. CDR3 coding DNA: TGTGCCAGCAGCTTACGCGGTAGCGGCAATGAGCAGTTCTTC.

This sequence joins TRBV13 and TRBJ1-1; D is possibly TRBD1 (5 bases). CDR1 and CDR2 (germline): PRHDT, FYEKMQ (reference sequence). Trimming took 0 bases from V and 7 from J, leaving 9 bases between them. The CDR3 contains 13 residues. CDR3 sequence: CASSLGGRVEAFF. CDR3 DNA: TGTGCCAGCAGCTTAGGGGGCAGGGTTGAAGCTTTCTTT.

The CDR3 region is CASSYRTASYEQYF. The CDR3 coding sequence is TGTGCCAGCAGTTATAGGACGGCATCCTACGAGCAGTACTTC. The rearrangement links TRBV27 to TRBJ2-7; D is uncertain. The V and J ends lost 4 bases and 1 base respectively, with 11 bases between them. The germline gives CDR1 MNHEY, CDR2 SMNVEV (reference sequence). CDR3 length equals 14 residues.

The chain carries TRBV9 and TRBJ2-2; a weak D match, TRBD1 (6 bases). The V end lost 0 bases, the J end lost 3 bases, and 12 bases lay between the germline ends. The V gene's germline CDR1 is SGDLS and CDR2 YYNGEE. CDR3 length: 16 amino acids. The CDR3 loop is CASSVATGHYTGELFF. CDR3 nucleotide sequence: TGTGCCAGCAGCGTAGCTACGGGACACTACACCGGGGAGCTGTTTTTT.

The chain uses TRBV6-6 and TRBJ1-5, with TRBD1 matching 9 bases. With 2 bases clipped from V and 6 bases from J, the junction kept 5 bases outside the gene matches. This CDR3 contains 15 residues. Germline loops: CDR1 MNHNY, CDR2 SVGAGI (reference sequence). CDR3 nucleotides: TGTGCCAGCAGTTACCGGACAGGGGTCGGTCAGCCCCAGCATTTT. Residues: CASSYRTGVGQPQHF.

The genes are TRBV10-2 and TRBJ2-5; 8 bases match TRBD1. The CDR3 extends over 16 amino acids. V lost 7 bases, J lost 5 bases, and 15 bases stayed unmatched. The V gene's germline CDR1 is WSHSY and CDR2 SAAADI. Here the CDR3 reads CASTQTIQGAGETQYF. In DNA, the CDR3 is TGCGCCAGCACCCAGACCATTCAGGGGGCCGGTGAGACCCAGTACTTC.

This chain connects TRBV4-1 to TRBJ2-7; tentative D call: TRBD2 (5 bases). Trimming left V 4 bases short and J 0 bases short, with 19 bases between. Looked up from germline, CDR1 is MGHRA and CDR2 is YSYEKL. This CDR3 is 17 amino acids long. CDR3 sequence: CASSPQLQAAHSYEQYF. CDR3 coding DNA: TGCGCCAGCAGCCCCCAACTCCAAGCGGCACACTCCTACGAGCAGTACTTC.

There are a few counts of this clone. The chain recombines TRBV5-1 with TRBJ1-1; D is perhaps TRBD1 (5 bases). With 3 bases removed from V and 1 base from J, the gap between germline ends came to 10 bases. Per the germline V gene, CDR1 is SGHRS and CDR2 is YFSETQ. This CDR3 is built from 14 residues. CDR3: CASSSLDTNTEAFF. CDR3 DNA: TGCGCCAGCAGCTCGCTGGACACGAACACTGAAGCTTTCTTT.

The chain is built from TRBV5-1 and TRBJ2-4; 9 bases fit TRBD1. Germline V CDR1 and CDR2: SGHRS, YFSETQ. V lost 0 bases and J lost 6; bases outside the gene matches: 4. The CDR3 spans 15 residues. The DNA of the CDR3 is TGCGCCAGCAGCTTGGGGACAGGGGACAGAAACATTCAGTACTTC. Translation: CASSLGTGDRNIQYF.

CDR3 protein: CASSNKDRGQYF. The CDR3 bases are TGTGCCAGCAGCAACAAGGACAGGGGGCAGTACTTC. The chain combines TRBV13 with TRBJ2-7; 9 nucleotides match TRBD1. Germline trimming cut 5 bases from V and 9 bases from J; bases unmatched to any gene: 5. The germline gives CDR1 PRHDT, CDR2 FYEKMQ (reference sequence). The CDR3 extends over 12 amino acids.

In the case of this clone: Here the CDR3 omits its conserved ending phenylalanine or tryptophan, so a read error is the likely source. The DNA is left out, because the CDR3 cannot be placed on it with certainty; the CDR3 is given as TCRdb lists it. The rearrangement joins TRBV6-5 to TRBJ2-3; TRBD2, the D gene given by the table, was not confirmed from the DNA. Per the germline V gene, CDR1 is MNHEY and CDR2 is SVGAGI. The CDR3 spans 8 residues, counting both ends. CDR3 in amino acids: CASDFACL.

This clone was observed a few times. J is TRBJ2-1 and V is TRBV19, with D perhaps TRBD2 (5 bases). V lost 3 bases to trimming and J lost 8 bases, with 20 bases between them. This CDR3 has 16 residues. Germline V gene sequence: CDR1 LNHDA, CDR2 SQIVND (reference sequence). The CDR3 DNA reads TGTGCCAGTAGTATCCCCAGATCTAGCACGCGGGATGAGCAGTTCTTC. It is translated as CASSIPRSSTRDEQFF.

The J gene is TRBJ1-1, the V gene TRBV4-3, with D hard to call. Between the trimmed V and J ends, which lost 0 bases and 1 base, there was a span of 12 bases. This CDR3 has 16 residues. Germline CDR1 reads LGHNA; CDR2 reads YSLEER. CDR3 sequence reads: CASSQDFYLTNTEAFF. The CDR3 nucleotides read TGCGCCAGCAGCCAAGACTTTTACTTAACGAACACTGAAGCTTTCTTT.

The CDR3 DNA is TGCGCCAGCAGCTTGGTACGGGTTCCCGGGGAGACCCAGTACTTC. Translating it yields CASSLVRVPGETQYF. The V gene is TRBV5-1, the J gene TRBJ2-5; D unclear. The CDR3 has 15 amino acids. CDR1 is SGHRS and CDR2 is YFSETQ in the germline V gene. Trimming stripped 0 bases from V and 5 bases from J, with 14 bases between.

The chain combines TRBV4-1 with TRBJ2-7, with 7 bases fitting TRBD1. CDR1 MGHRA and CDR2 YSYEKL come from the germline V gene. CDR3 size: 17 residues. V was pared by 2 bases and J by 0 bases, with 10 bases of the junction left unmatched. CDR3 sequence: CASSQSTGDIISYEQYF. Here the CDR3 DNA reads TGCGCCAGCAGCCAATCAACAGGGGACATAATCTCCTACGAGCAGTACTTC.

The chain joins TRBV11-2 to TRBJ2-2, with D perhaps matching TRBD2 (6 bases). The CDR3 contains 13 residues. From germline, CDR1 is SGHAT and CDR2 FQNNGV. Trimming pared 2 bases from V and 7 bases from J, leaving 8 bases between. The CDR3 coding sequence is TGTGCCAGCAGCTTATGGGAGGTCGGGGAGCTGTTTTTT. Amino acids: CASSLWEVGELFF.

CDR3 nucleotide sequence: TGTGCCAGCAGCGTAGGCAACGGGGCCGGGGAGCTGTTTTTT. It codes for CASSVGNGAGELFF. The chain couples TRBV9 to TRBJ2-2, with D maybe TRBD2 (5 bases). The CDR3 consists of 14 residues. The V and J ends lost 0 bases and 6 bases respectively, with 9 bases between them. Germline V gene sequence: CDR1 SGDLS, CDR2 YYNGEE.

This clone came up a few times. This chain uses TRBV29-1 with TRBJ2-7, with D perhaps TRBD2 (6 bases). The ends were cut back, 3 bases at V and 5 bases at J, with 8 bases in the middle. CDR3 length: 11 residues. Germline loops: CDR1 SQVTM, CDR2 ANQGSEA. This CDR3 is CSVDGGDEQYF. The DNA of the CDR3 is TGCAGCGTTGACGGCGGGGACGAGCAGTACTTC.